Listed below are T cell receptor beta chains from one sample, sequenced in a study of T-cell memory formation after mild COVID-19. Each CDR3 protein is one row after TCRdb ran MiXCR on the 5' RACE reads. The sample records 130,000 to 150,000 distinct CDR3 sequences, 5.5% to 7% being singletons. The sequenced sample was PBMCs or a T cell subset sorted from them (not recorded which). These receptors all stem from an adult woman who had mild COVID-19 (a few samples of this study predate the infection). Cell type and time point are not known. Each CDR3 is given with its conserved first and last residue. Fields, in order: V gene, D gene, clone size, J gene, CDR3 DNA, CDR3 protein. A D gene is named only where the DNA matches it firmly. Expanded clones are given a class, and other clones once, few, many or no size at all.

v_call: TRBV9
d_call: TRBD2
clone_size: NA
j_call: TRBJ2-1
cdr3_nt: TGTGCCAGCAGCGTAGGTGGCGGGGGGTCCTACAATGAGCAGTTCTTC
cdr3_aa: CASSVGGGGSYNEQFF

v_call: TRBV25-1
d_call: TRBD2
clone_size: many
j_call: TRBJ2-5
cdr3_nt: TGTGCCAGCAGTGAATCGGGCGGGGGACAAGAGACCCAGTACTTC
cdr3_aa: CASSESGGGQETQYF

v_call: TRBV7-8
d_call: NA
clone_size: many
j_call: TRBJ1-1
cdr3_nt: TGTGCCAGCAGTCTCGACACTGAAGCTTTCTTT
cdr3_aa: CASSLDTEAFF

v_call: TRBV6-5
d_call: TRBD1
clone_size: once
j_call: TRBJ2-3
cdr3_nt: TGTGCCAGCAGTTACCAATTCTCCGGCCGGGACAGGGGGCGCACAGATACGCAGTATTTT
cdr3_aa: CASSYQFSGRDRGRTDTQYF

v_call: TRBV9
d_call: NA
clone_size: NA
j_call: TRBJ2-3
cdr3_nt: TGTGCCAGCAGCGTAGATTCAGATACGCAGTATTTT
cdr3_aa: CASSVDSDTQYF

v_call: TRBV11-3
d_call: TRBD2
clone_size: many
j_call: TRBJ2-3
cdr3_nt: TGTGCCAGCAGCATCCGCCCCGGGACTAGCTTGACAGATACGCAGTATTTT
cdr3_aa: CASSIRPGTSLTDTQYF

v_call: TRBV20-1
d_call: TRBD1
clone_size: NA
j_call: TRBJ1-2
cdr3_nt: TGCAGTGCTAGGAGAGCCGGGACAGCGGACCCTGACTACACCTTC
cdr3_aa: CSARRAGTADPDYTF

v_call: TRBV3-1
d_call: NA
clone_size: NA
j_call: TRBJ1-2
cdr3_nt: TGTGCCAGCAGCCAAGCGCCGCAGCTCTACACCTTC
cdr3_aa: CASSQAPQLYTF

v_call: TRBV29-1
d_call: NA
clone_size: few
j_call: TRBJ2-6
cdr3_nt: TGCAGCGTTGCTGGGCAGGGTAACTCGGGGGCCAACGTCCTGACTTTC
cdr3_aa: CSVAGQGNSGANVLTF

v_call: TRBV24-1
d_call: NA
clone_size: NA
j_call: TRBJ1-2
cdr3_nt: TGTGCCACCAGTGTAGACGCAAACTATGGCTACACCTTC
cdr3_aa: CATSVDANYGYTF

v_call: TRBV18
d_call: TRBD1
clone_size: many
j_call: TRBJ2-4
cdr3_nt: TGTGCCAGCTCCGACCCGACAGGGGTAGCCAAAAACATTCAGTACTTC
cdr3_aa: CASSDPTGVAKNIQYF

v_call: TRBV5-1
d_call: NA
clone_size: NA
j_call: TRBJ2-1
cdr3_nt: TGCGCCAGCAGCTTACAGGGCGATTGGGACAATGAGCAGTTCTTC
cdr3_aa: CASSLQGDWDNEQFF

v_call: TRBV20-1
d_call: TRBD1
clone_size: many
j_call: TRBJ1-5
cdr3_nt: TGCAGGCCAACAAACCCCAGGGGGCGGAATCAGCCCCAGCATTTT
cdr3_aa: CRPTNPRGRNQPQHF

v_call: TRBV12-3/TRBV12-4
d_call: NA
clone_size: many
j_call: TRBJ2-7
cdr3_nt: TGTGCCAGCAGTCCCGATCGCGAGCAGTACTTC
cdr3_aa: CASSPDREQYF

v_call: TRBV20-1
d_call: NA
clone_size: many
j_call: TRBJ2-3
cdr3_nt: TGCAGTGCCGATCGACGGGGGTTATCTAGCACAGATACGCAGTATTTT
cdr3_aa: CSADRRGLSSTDTQYF

v_call: TRBV14
d_call: NA
clone_size: many
j_call: TRBJ2-1
cdr3_nt: TGTGCCAGCAGCCAAGGCGAAAGGAATTGGTCCAATGAGCAGTTCTTC
cdr3_aa: CASSQGERNWSNEQFF

v_call: TRBV20-1
d_call: NA
clone_size: NA
j_call: TRBJ1-5
cdr3_nt: TGCAGTGCTAGACTACGGGGAACTAGCAATCAGCCCCAGCATTTT
cdr3_aa: CSARLRGTSNQPQHF

v_call: TRBV27
d_call: NA
clone_size: many
j_call: TRBJ1-2
cdr3_nt: TGTGCCAGCGGAATATCGACAGTTCCTAACTATGGCTACACCTTC
cdr3_aa: CASGISTVPNYGYTF

v_call: TRBV11-3
d_call: TRBD1
clone_size: NA
j_call: TRBJ1-1
cdr3_nt: TGTGCCAGCAGCTTTTGGGACAGGGGGCGAAACACTGAAGCTTTCTTT
cdr3_aa: CASSFWDRGRNTEAFF

v_call: TRBV6-5
d_call: NA
clone_size: many
j_call: TRBJ2-1
cdr3_nt: TGTGCCAGCAGTTACTCGCTCGTGGTAGGCAATGAGCAGTTCTTC
cdr3_aa: CASSYSLVVGNEQFF

v_call: TRBV6-2/TRBV6-3
d_call: NA
clone_size: NA
j_call: TRBJ1-1
cdr3_nt: TGTGCCAGCAGTTACTCAGAGTTGCGCACTGAAGCTTTCTTT
cdr3_aa: CASSYSELRTEAFF

v_call: TRBV7-6
d_call: NA
clone_size: many
j_call: TRBJ2-7
cdr3_nt: TGTGCCAGCAGCTCGAGCCCAACCTACGAGCAGTACTTC
cdr3_aa: CASSSSPTYEQYF

v_call: TRBV6-5
d_call: TRBD1
clone_size: many
j_call: TRBJ2-1
cdr3_nt: TGTGCCAGCAGGTTGGACAGGTACAATGAGCAGTTCTTC
cdr3_aa: CASRLDRYNEQFF

v_call: TRBV5-1
d_call: NA
clone_size: many
j_call: TRBJ2-3
cdr3_nt: TGCGCCAGCAGCTTGGGCGACACAGATACGCAGTATTTT
cdr3_aa: CASSLGDTDTQYF

v_call: TRBV12-3/TRBV12-4
d_call: TRBD2
clone_size: NA
j_call: TRBJ2-7
cdr3_nt: TGTGCCAGCAGTCCTAGCGGGGAGGCCGCCTACGAGCAGTACTTC
cdr3_aa: CASSPSGEAAYEQYF

v_call: TRBV29-1
d_call: NA
clone_size: NA
j_call: TRBJ1-5
cdr3_nt: TGCAGCGTCGCGATGGCAGGTGGAAGTCAGCCCCAGCATTTT
cdr3_aa: CSVAMAGGSQPQHF

v_call: TRBV12-3/TRBV12-4
d_call: TRBD1
clone_size: NA
j_call: TRBJ1-5
cdr3_nt: TGTGCCAGCAGCCCTGACAGGGACAATCAGCCCCAGCATTTT
cdr3_aa: CASSPDRDNQPQHF

v_call: TRBV12-3/TRBV12-4
d_call: NA
clone_size: many
j_call: TRBJ2-7
cdr3_nt: TGTGCCAGCAGTTTAGGGGGCGCAGGGTCTTACGAGCAGTACTTC
cdr3_aa: CASSLGGAGSYEQYF